Included here is one T cell receptor (beta chain) sequence, with context. Its antigen is not identified. This sample stems from a study of cytomegalovirus exposure and HLA in healthy donors. Points from the study as a whole: It was confirmed in vitro that three of the CMV-associated chains were specific for CMV antigens. Reports state that TCR beta sequences accurately predicted most subjects' HLA-A and HLA-B alleles. HLA alleles were associated with some 17,000 TCR beta sequences in a later analysis at 0.05 false discovery rate.

Though nominally healthy at sampling, donors likely had unrecorded immune exposures. Germline CDR1 and CDR2: GTSNPN and SVGIG (reference sequence). The CDR3 contains 15 residues. The V gene lost 3 bases and the J gene lost 4 bases, with 18 bases spanning the gap. Vbeta (60) and Jbeta (13) primers were used in the PCR. Generated by immunoSEQ multiplex PCR, the TCRdb table keeps only in-frame clones and is missing some. The sample has about 94,000 clones, roughly 80% seen once. Sequenced: PBMCs. The V gene is TRBV30, the J gene TRBJ1-1; D gene ambiguous. The TCR sequence derives from a human donor in good health. The chain's CDR3 is CAWRRVTASVTEAFF. The CDR3 nucleotides read TGTGCCTGGAGGAGGGTCACAGCTTCTGTCACTGAAGCTTTCTTT.